Listed below are T cell receptor beta chains from one sample, sequenced in a study of cytomegalovirus exposure and HLA in healthy donors. Sequencing used immunoSEQ multiplex PCR; TCRdb keeps in-frame clones, though not all of them. The data show some 190,000 clones, 86% seen once. The specimen was PBMCs. These receptor sequences come from a woman aged 25 to 39 in good health and CMV-seronegative. The conserved cysteine and the conserved F or W are not part of the CDR3 here. The size field is filled for only some rows; it gives once, few, many or a size class.

v_call: TRBV10-2
j_call: TRBJ2-7
clone_size: .
cdr3_aa: ASRSGSYEQY

v_call: TRBV19
j_call: TRBJ2-5
clone_size: .
cdr3_aa: ASSSQGALETQY

v_call: TRBV2
j_call: TRBJ2-5
clone_size: few
cdr3_aa: ASSGPGGQETQY

v_call: TRBV5-1
j_call: TRBJ2-3
clone_size: .
cdr3_aa: ASSGQGGTDTQY

v_call: TRBV11-3
j_call: TRBJ2-1
clone_size: .
cdr3_aa: ASSLQQDNEQF

v_call: TRBV11-1
j_call: TRBJ1-2
clone_size: .
cdr3_aa: ASSSEGRGANYGYT

v_call: TRBV6-1
j_call: TRBJ2-2
clone_size: .
cdr3_aa: ASSEWVTAGTGELF

v_call: TRBV11-2
j_call: TRBJ1-4
clone_size: .
cdr3_aa: ASSLDPAEVEKLF

v_call: TRBV4-1
j_call: TRBJ1-3
clone_size: few
cdr3_aa: ASSQSTGSGNTIY

v_call: TRBV5-8
j_call: TRBJ1-1
clone_size: .
cdr3_aa: ASSLAIRGRAF

v_call: TRBV6-5
j_call: TRBJ1-1
clone_size: .
cdr3_aa: ASSYRRGTEAF

v_call: TRBV27
j_call: TRBJ1-5
clone_size: .
cdr3_aa: ASSFTGGSNQPQH

v_call: TRBV6-1
j_call: TRBJ2-7
clone_size: .
cdr3_aa: ATRQSLSGGYEQY

v_call: TRBV5-4
j_call: TRBJ2-5
clone_size: .
cdr3_aa: ASSLDTGTGKLY

v_call: TRBV11-2
j_call: TRBJ1-1
clone_size: .
cdr3_aa: ASSLTGVEGTEAF

v_call: TRBV28
j_call: TRBJ1-1
clone_size: few
cdr3_aa: ASSLAGDSPEAF

v_call: TRBV7-2
j_call: TRBJ1-2
clone_size: .
cdr3_aa: ASSLRGQGINYGYT

v_call: TRBV4-2
j_call: TRBJ2-7
clone_size: .
cdr3_aa: ASSQGLAGLSYEQY

v_call: TRBV6-1
j_call: TRBJ2-7
clone_size: .
cdr3_aa: ASSKTGGAYEQY

v_call: TRBV28
j_call: TRBJ2-2
clone_size: .
cdr3_aa: ASSFPKHRNTGELF

v_call: TRBV9
j_call: TRBJ1-1
clone_size: .
cdr3_aa: ASSVLSRGDSRDTEAF

v_call: TRBV6-5
j_call: TRBJ2-2
clone_size: .
cdr3_aa: ASSYPSGGTGELF

v_call: TRBV4-2
j_call: TRBJ2-5
clone_size: .
cdr3_aa: ASSQYRGTSGRRQETQY

v_call: TRBV27
j_call: .
clone_size: .
cdr3_aa: ASSLAGTGYEQY

v_call: TRBV29-1
j_call: TRBJ1-1
clone_size: .
cdr3_aa: SVELTGWAEAF

v_call: TRBV4-1
j_call: TRBJ2-7
clone_size: many
cdr3_aa: ASSQTDLGTGGYEQY

v_call: TRBV5-5
j_call: TRBJ2-5
clone_size: once
cdr3_aa: ASSLRTGSLQETQY

v_call: TRBV19
j_call: TRBJ1-1
clone_size: .
cdr3_aa: ASSDRRNTEAF

v_call: TRBV6-5
j_call: TRBJ2-7
clone_size: once
cdr3_aa: ASSSRTSGRYEQY

v_call: TRBV5-1
j_call: TRBJ2-1
clone_size: .
cdr3_aa: ASSRWTTQGDEQF

v_call: TRBV5-1
j_call: TRBJ2-5
clone_size: few
cdr3_aa: ASKSGRLQETQY

v_call: TRBV18
j_call: TRBJ2-3
clone_size: .
cdr3_aa: ASSPAGTGTSWDTQY

v_call: TRBV4-1
j_call: TRBJ2-7
clone_size: .
cdr3_aa: ASSQRVEQY

v_call: TRBV28
j_call: TRBJ1-5
clone_size: few
cdr3_aa: ASSLRLTGEVNQPQH

v_call: TRBV5-6
j_call: TRBJ2-5
clone_size: .
cdr3_aa: ASSLRGGETQY

v_call: TRBV11-2
j_call: TRBJ2-7
clone_size: .
cdr3_aa: ASSTGQGDSYEQY

v_call: TRBV7-3
j_call: TRBJ2-1
clone_size: .
cdr3_aa: ASSLGASGSFEQF

v_call: TRBV7-8
j_call: TRBJ2-1
clone_size: .
cdr3_aa: ASSLPTSGGNEQF

v_call: TRBV6-4
j_call: TRBJ2-1
clone_size: .
cdr3_aa: ASSGTRGKGEQF

v_call: TRBV7-8
j_call: TRBJ2-5
clone_size: .
cdr3_aa: ASSDKLGGGETQY

v_call: TRBV4-2
j_call: TRBJ2-4
clone_size: .
cdr3_aa: ASSQAAYGAKNIQY